This record covers a single TCR beta chain. The sample belongs to a study of control samples from healthy donors and cancer patients. Data came from immunoSEQ multiplex PCR; TCRdb stores just in-frame clones and leaves some out. The sample contains 200,000 to 250,000 clones, around 94% of which appear only once. Sequencing was performed on blood. The sequence derives from a middle-aged man in good health.

The CDR3 loop is CASSHRRAPYEQYF. CDR3 DNA sequence: TGTGCCAGCAGCCATAGGAGGGCCCCCTACGAGCAGTACTTC. V and J are TRBV5-4 and TRBJ2-7; a weak D match, TRBD2 (6 bases). Trimming shortened V by 4 bases and J by 2 bases, and 13 bases separated the two germline ends. The CDR3 has 14 amino acids. Germline-derived CDR1 and CDR2 are SGHNT and YYREEE (reference sequence).